This is a list of T cell receptor beta chains from one sample in a study of tissue T cells after allogeneic stem cell transplantation. Some clones are missing from TCRdb's copy, which holds only in-frame ones; the method was immunoSEQ multiplex PCR. The repertoire holds 35,000 to 50,000 clones, with around 90% as singletons. The sequenced sample was blood, obtained before transplantation. These receptor sequences come from a woman between 35 and 75 years old who later had graft-versus-host disease after an allogeneic stem cell transplant. The CDR3 runs from the conserved cysteine through the conserved F or W. D genes are given only for firm matches. The size of a clone is reported for some rows only, either as once, few or many, or as a class for expanded clones.

V: TRBV18
size: NA
J: TRBJ1-3
D: NA
DNA: TGTGCCAGCTCACTTGTGGACGTTTACTCTGGAAACACCATATATTTT
CDR3: CASSLVDVYSGNTIYF

V: TRBV27
size: NA
J: TRBJ2-1
D: TRBD2
DNA: TGTGCCAGCAGTGGAGTCTGGCGGGAGGTCTACAATGAGCAGTTCTTC
CDR3: CASSGVWREVYNEQFF

V: TRBV7-8
size: NA
J: TRBJ2-5
D: NA
DNA: TGTGCCAGCAGCAACACGGGAACCCAAGAGACCCAGTACTTC
CDR3: CASSNTGTQETQYF

V: TRBV18
size: NA
J: TRBJ1-1
D: NA
DNA: TGTGCCAGCTCACCTTCCGGGGCCCTGAACACTGAAGCTTTCTTT
CDR3: CASSPSGALNTEAFF

V: TRBV6-5
size: NA
J: TRBJ2-1
D: TRBD2
DNA: TGTGCCAGCAGTTACTCGAGACTAGCCGGTCTCGGTGAGCAGTTCTTC
CDR3: CASSYSRLAGLGEQFF

V: TRBV5-6
size: NA
J: TRBJ2-7
D: NA
DNA: TGTGCCAGCAGCTTGTTTGGACCTTCCTCCTACGAGCAGTACTTC
CDR3: CASSLFGPSSYEQYF

V: TRBV11-2
size: NA
J: TRBJ2-7
D: TRBD2
DNA: TGTGCCAGCCTTAGCGGGCCCACACAGTACTTC
CDR3: CASLSGPTQYF

V: TRBV28
size: NA
J: TRBJ1-1
D: TRBD1
DNA: TGTGCCAGCAGAAACGGCGGGACAGGGAACACTGAAGCTTTCTTT
CDR3: CASRNGGTGNTEAFF

V: TRBV18
size: NA
J: TRBJ1-5
D: NA
DNA: TGTGCCAGCTCACCGGGGCTTGGGAATCAGCCCCAGCATTTT
CDR3: CASSPGLGNQPQHF

V: TRBV11-2
size: NA
J: TRBJ2-7
D: TRBD1
DNA: TGTGCCAGCAGCTTAGGCACAGGGGGATTCCTGAACGAGCAGTACTTC
CDR3: CASSLGTGGFLNEQYF

V: TRBV18
size: NA
J: TRBJ1-1
D: TRBD1
DNA: TGTGCCAGCTCACCTAATACAGGGGGTACTGAAGCTTTCTTT
CDR3: CASSPNTGGTEAFF

V: TRBV7-2
size: NA
J: TRBJ1-2
D: TRBD1
DNA: TGTGCCAGCAGCTTAGCGGTAGGGGGACAGGGGCGGTCTGGCTACACCTTC
CDR3: CASSLAVGGQGRSGYTF

V: TRBV7-2
size: NA
J: TRBJ2-3
D: TRBD2
DNA: TGTGCCAGCAGCCCCGGTCCCTGGCGGGAGAGCACAGATACGCAGTATTTT
CDR3: CASSPGPWRESTDTQYF

V: TRBV30
size: NA
J: TRBJ2-6
D: NA
DNA: TGTGCCTGGAGTCTCAACTCTGGGGCCAACGTCCTGACTTTC
CDR3: CAWSLNSGANVLTF

V: TRBV25-1
size: few
J: TRBJ2-7
D: NA
DNA: TGTGCCAGCAGTGAATCAGGGGCAAGCTCCTACGAGCAGTACTTC
CDR3: CASSESGASSYEQYF

V: TRBV27
size: once
J: TRBJ1-2
D: NA
DNA: TGTGCCAGCAGTTTATCCGGGGGCAGGGCTGGGGGCTACACCTTC
CDR3: CASSLSGGRAGGYTF

V: TRBV6-5
size: once
J: TRBJ1-5
D: NA
DNA: TGTGCCAGCAGTCGTGACAGGAACAATCAGCCCCAGCATTTT
CDR3: CASSRDRNNQPQHF

V: TRBV2
size: NA
J: TRBJ2-7
D: TRBD2
DNA: TGTGCCAGCAGTGAATCCTTTACTAGCGGGAACGAGCAGTACTTC
CDR3: CASSESFTSGNEQYF

V: TRBV7-9
size: NA
J: TRBJ2-3
D: NA
DNA: TGTGCCAGCAGCTTATACCCCCCCAGCCAGACAGATACGCAGTATTTT
CDR3: CASSLYPPSQTDTQYF

V: TRBV15
size: NA
J: TRBJ1-2
D: NA
DNA: TGTGCCACCAGCAGACAAAGGGTCCAGGGTGGCGGCTACACCTTC
CDR3: CATSRQRVQGGGYTF

V: TRBV19
size: NA
J: TRBJ2-1
D: TRBD2
DNA: TGTGCCAGTAGTGTGGGACTAGCGGGGCTATACAATGAGCAGTTCTTC
CDR3: CASSVGLAGLYNEQFF

V: TRBV6-1
size: NA
J: TRBJ1-5
D: NA
DNA: TGTGCCAGCAGTGAATTCGGGGGTAGCAATCAGCCCCAGCATTTT
CDR3: CASSEFGGSNQPQHF

V: TRBV27
size: NA
J: TRBJ1-5
D: NA
DNA: TGTGCCAGCAGTTCCCTTTCGGGGAGCAATCAGCCCCAGCATTTT
CDR3: CASSSLSGSNQPQHF

V: TRBV9
size: once
J: TRBJ2-5
D: NA
DNA: TGTGCCAGCAGCGTAGAGGCAGGGCCTGGGGAGACCCAGTACTTC
CDR3: CASSVEAGPGETQYF

V: TRBV6-2/TRBV6-3
size: NA
J: TRBJ2-1
D: NA
DNA: TGTGCCAGCAGTGTCGACGGAAACAATGAGCAGTTCTTC
CDR3: CASSVDGNNEQFF

V: TRBV19
size: NA
J: TRBJ2-5
D: TRBD2
DNA: TGTGCCAGTAGTCGAACTAGCGGGAGTTCTCGAGAGACCCAGTACTTC
CDR3: CASSRTSGSSRETQYF

V: TRBV19
size: NA
J: TRBJ2-3
D: NA
DNA: TGTGCCAGTAGTCCCTTAAGTGGGCAGGATACGCAGTATTTT
CDR3: CASSPLSGQDTQYF

V: TRBV10-3
size: NA
J: TRBJ1-3
D: NA
DNA: TGTGCCATCAGCGGATTCTCTGGAAACACCATATATTTT
CDR3: CAISGFSGNTIYF

V: TRBV30
size: NA
J: TRBJ1-1
D: NA
DNA: TGTGCCTGGAGACGGACTGGGAACACTGAAGCTTTCTTT
CDR3: CAWRRTGNTEAFF

V: TRBV9
size: NA
J: TRBJ2-7
D: NA
DNA: TGTGCCAGCAGCGTAGGACCCGCGTTCTACGAGCAGTACTTC
CDR3: CASSVGPAFYEQYF

V: TRBV14
size: NA
J: TRBJ1-5
D: NA
DNA: TGTGCCAGCAGCCATGCCAGGCCGAGACGTGGTAGCAATCAGCCCCAGCATTTT
CDR3: CASSHARPRRGSNQPQHF

V: TRBV4-3
size: NA
J: TRBJ2-7
D: TRBD1
DNA: TGCGCCAGCAGCCGAGGCTCCGGGACAGGGGGCGCAGGCAGGTACGAGCAGTACTTC
CDR3: CASSRGSGTGGAGRYEQYF

V: TRBV5-1
size: NA
J: TRBJ1-1
D: NA
DNA: TGCGCCAGCAGCTTGCAATTCGCGAACACTGAAGCTTTCTTT
CDR3: CASSLQFANTEAFF

V: TRBV28
size: NA
J: TRBJ1-1
D: NA
DNA: TGTGCCAGCAGGTCGGTTGGCACTGAAGCTTTCTTT
CDR3: CASRSVGTEAFF

V: TRBV15
size: once
J: TRBJ1-1
D: NA
DNA: TGTGCCACCAGCAAGGTGGGTGGGACGACTGAAGCTTTCTTT
CDR3: CATSKVGGTTEAFF

V: TRBV30
size: NA
J: TRBJ2-1
D: NA
DNA: TGTGCCCTGGAGTTCACCGGGACGGCGAATGAGCAGTTCTTC
CDR3: CALEFTGTANEQFF

V: TRBV6-5
size: NA
J: TRBJ2-1
D: NA
DNA: TGTGCCAGCAGCCTTGGGGTAGACAATGAGCAGTTCTTC
CDR3: CASSLGVDNEQFF

V: TRBV3-1/TRBV3-2
size: NA
J: TRBJ2-1
D: NA
DNA: TGTGCCAGCAGCCAAGGGGGGAATGAGCAGTTCTTC
CDR3: CASSQGGNEQFF

V: TRBV28
size: once
J: TRBJ2-2
D: TRBD2
DNA: TGTGCCAGCAGTGCAGGCTGGACTAGCGGATACACCGGGGAGCTGTTTTTT
CDR3: CASSAGWTSGYTGELFF

V: TRBV12-5
size: once
J: TRBJ2-7
D: NA
DNA: TGTGCTAGTGGTTTAGTCGACAGGGGCGAAATGGGCGGGAGTATCTACGAGCAGTACTTC
CDR3: CASGLVDRGEMGGSIYEQYF

V: TRBV19
size: NA
J: TRBJ2-1
D: TRBD2
DNA: TGTGCCAGTAGTCAAACTAGCGGGAATTACAATGAGCAGTTCTTC
CDR3: CASSQTSGNYNEQFF

V: TRBV6-2/TRBV6-3
size: NA
J: TRBJ2-4
D: NA
DNA: TGTGCCAGCAGCCCGACGGGGAGCAGCATTCAGTACTTC
CDR3: CASSPTGSSIQYF

V: TRBV5-5
size: NA
J: TRBJ1-1
D: NA
DNA: TGTGCCAGCAGCTTGGGCCACAGGGACACTGAAGCTTTCTTT
CDR3: CASSLGHRDTEAFF

V: TRBV29-1
size: NA
J: TRBJ1-2
D: NA
DNA: TGCAGCGTTGACGCTTGGGTCCCAGGGACTATCGGTGGCTACACCTTC
CDR3: CSVDAWVPGTIGGYTF

V: TRBV5-8
size: NA
J: TRBJ2-7
D: NA
DNA: TGTGCCAGCAGCTTGACAGGTTACGAGCAGTACTTC
CDR3: CASSLTGYEQYF

V: TRBV7-2
size: NA
J: TRBJ1-4
D: TRBD1
DNA: TGTGCCAGCAGCATTGGACAGGCCCGACATGAAAAACTGTTTTTT
CDR3: CASSIGQARHEKLFF

V: TRBV2
size: NA
J: TRBJ2-1
D: NA
DNA: TGTGCCAGCAGTGAACGTGGGACGACCTACAATGAGCAGTTCTTC
CDR3: CASSERGTTYNEQFF

V: TRBV5-1
size: NA
J: TRBJ2-7
D: TRBD2
DNA: TGCGCCAGCAGCTTTCCTAGCGGAGCCTACGAGCAGTACTTC
CDR3: CASSFPSGAYEQYF

V: TRBV5-6
size: NA
J: TRBJ1-2
D: TRBD1
DNA: TGTGCCAGCGGGCAGGGGGTGAACTATGGCTACACCTTC
CDR3: CASGQGVNYGYTF

V: TRBV15
size: NA
J: TRBJ2-6
D: NA
DNA: TGTGCCACCAGCAGAGATCCGGGGTCCGGGGCCAACGTCCTGACTTTC
CDR3: CATSRDPGSGANVLTF

V: TRBV18
size: few
J: TRBJ1-6
D: NA
DNA: TGTGCCAGCTCAGGGGGGGTTCGCGGACGTCTACCCCTCCACTTT
CDR3: CASSGGVRGRLPLHF

V: TRBV18
size: few
J: TRBJ1-5
D: TRBD1
DNA: TGTGCCAGCTCACCAGGGACAGGGGGCACTCAGCCCCAGCATTTT
CDR3: CASSPGTGGTQPQHF

V: TRBV6-2/TRBV6-3
size: NA
J: TRBJ2-5
D: TRBD2
DNA: TGTGCCAGCACCCCTTTCCCCGGCATAGCGGGAGGGAAAGAGACCCAGTACTTC
CDR3: CASTPFPGIAGGKETQYF

V: TRBV28
size: NA
J: TRBJ2-1
D: NA
DNA: TGTGCCAGCAGTAGTGGGTACCGACCCCTGGGTGAGCAGTTCTTC
CDR3: CASSSGYRPLGEQFF

V: TRBV7-2
size: once
J: TRBJ2-1
D: NA
DNA: TGTGCCAGCAGTCGCGATGGGCTAGCGTACAATGAGCAGTTCTTC
CDR3: CASSRDGLAYNEQFF